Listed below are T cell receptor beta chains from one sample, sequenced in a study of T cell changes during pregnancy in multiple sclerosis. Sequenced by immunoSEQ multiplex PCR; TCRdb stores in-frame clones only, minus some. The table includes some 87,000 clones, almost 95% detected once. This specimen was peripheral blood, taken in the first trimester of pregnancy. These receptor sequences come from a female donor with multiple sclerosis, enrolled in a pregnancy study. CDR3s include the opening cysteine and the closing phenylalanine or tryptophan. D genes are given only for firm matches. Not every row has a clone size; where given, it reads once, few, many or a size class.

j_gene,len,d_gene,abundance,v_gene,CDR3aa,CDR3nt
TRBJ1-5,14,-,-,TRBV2,CASNRRVGSQPQHF,TGTGCCAGCAATAGGAGGGTTGGAAGTCAGCCCCAGCATTTT
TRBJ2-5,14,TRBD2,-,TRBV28,CASSLAAPQETQYF,TGTGCCAGCAGTCTAGCGGCACCCCAAGAGACCCAGTACTTC
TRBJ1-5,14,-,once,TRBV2,CASRTEGSNQPQHF,TGTGCCAGCCGGACGGAGGGGAGCAATCAGCCCCAGCATTTT
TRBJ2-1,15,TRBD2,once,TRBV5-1,CASSLGTSGSVEQFF,TGCGCCAGCAGCTTGGGGACTAGCGGGAGCGTTGAGCAGTTCTTC
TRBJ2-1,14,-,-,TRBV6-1,CASQTRGIKNEQFF,TGTGCCAGCCAGACTAGGGGAATCAAGAATGAGCAGTTCTTC
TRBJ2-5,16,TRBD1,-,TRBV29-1,CSVYYSDRGRRETQYF,TGCAGCGTTTACTATTCGGACAGGGGGAGGCGAGAGACCCAGTACTTC
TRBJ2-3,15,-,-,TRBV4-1,CASSQERGSTDTQYF,TGCGCCAGCAGCCAAGAAAGGGGGAGCACAGATACGCAGTATTTT
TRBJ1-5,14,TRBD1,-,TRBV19,CASRQQGRDQPQHF,TGTGCCAGTAGACAACAGGGGCGGGATCAGCCCCAGCATTTT
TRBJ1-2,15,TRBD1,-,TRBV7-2,CASSTRQGVWYGYTF,TGTGCCAGCAGCACCCGACAGGGGGTATGGTATGGCTACACCTTC
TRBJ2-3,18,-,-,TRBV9,CASSSPVERSGYEDTQYF,TGTGCCAGCAGCTCCCCCGTTGAGAGGTCGGGTTATGAAGATACGCAGTATTTT
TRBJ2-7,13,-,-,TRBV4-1,CASSQALPEEQYF,TGCGCCAGCAGCCAAGCACTCCCCGAGGAGCAGTACTTC
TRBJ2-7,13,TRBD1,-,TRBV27,CASSPRQGGEQYF,TGTGCCAGCAGTCCTCGACAGGGGGGCGAGCAGTACTTC